This T cell receptor beta chain was sequenced for a study of cytomegalovirus exposure and HLA in healthy donors. General study results and limits: Previously analyzed data showed that most TCR beta V segments were productive at a frequency of about 87% or about 30%.

To note about this clone: Antigen: not known.

The PCR employed 60 Vbeta primers together with 13 Jbeta primers. Profiled with immunoSEQ multiplex PCR; TCRdb holds only in-frame clones, not every one. The sample lists 95,000 to 150,000 clones, around three quarters seen once, with 2.7% in the top ten. This clonotype was sampled from a woman between 40 and 50 years old in good health and CMV-seropositive. Sample: PBMCs.

The CDR3 loop reads CASSRKALAGAHQETQYF. The CDR3 coding sequence is TGTGCCAGCAGTCGTAAAGCGCTAGCGGGGGCCCACCAAGAGACCCAGTACTTC. V usage is TRBV7-6 and J usage is TRBJ2-5; 10 positions agree with TRBD2. CDR3 length equals 18 residues. V lost 6 bases and J lost 0; bases outside the gene matches: 13. From germline, CDR1 is SGHVS and CDR2 FNYEAQ.